Each of the 20 T cell receptor beta chains below was sequenced from the same sample in a study of metastatic and nonmetastatic thyroid tumors. Nobody among the patients had been given any treatment before thyroid surgery. Using MiXCR, TCRdb reanalyzed the PCR reads. The sample comprises some 33,000 clones, more than 10% of which are singletons, and more than 15% rests with the top ten. The source material was blood. The receptors come from a female donor with papillary thyroid cancer or a benign thyroid nodule (not recorded which). Some clones in this sample may be carry-over from other donors' samples.

This chain uses TRBV6-1 with TRBJ2-5; D not resolved. The CDR3 spans 14 residues. Germline values: CDR1 MNHNS, CDR2 SASEGT. V dropped 3 bases and J dropped 4 bases, with 12 bases sitting between them. CDR3 sequence (DNA): TGTGCCAGCAGTGACCCGACCGTGTTAGAGACCCAGTACTTC. This codes for CASSDPTVLETQYF.

This clone was recorded many times. The V gene is TRBV6-7, the J gene TRBJ1-1; D might be TRBD1 (5 bases). Being an ORF, TRBV6-7 has a function that is uncertain. With 7 bases removed from V and 3 bases from J, the gap between germline ends came to 24 bases. The CDR3 consists of 17 residues. The CDR3 DNA reads TGTGCCAGCAATTTCACGGGCTCAGGGATAGGGGACACTGAAGCTTTCTTT. It codes for CASNFTGSGIGDTEAFF.

This clone was picked up a small number of times. At one boundary the junction diverges from the germline segment, which might be a read error. Other DNA sequences in the sample encode the same CDR3. The chain employs TRBV5-5 and TRBJ1-4, with a tentative D call TRBD1 (5 bases). The CDR3 sequence is 15 residues long. Germline V gene lookup returns CDR1 SGHKS and CDR2 YYEKEE (reference sequence). DNA of the CDR3: TGTGCCAGCAGCCCCCGGGACCCAACTAGTGAAAAACTGTTTTTT. Amino acid sequence: CASSPRDPTSEKLFF.

In this sample, this clone turned up many times. This chain joins TRBV6-1 and TRBJ2-3, with 8 bases aligning to TRBD2. The CDR3 runs 13 residues. Trimming removed 5 bases from V and 4 bases from J; junction bases left unmatched: 2. The germline V gene encodes CDR1 MNHNS and CDR2 SASEGT. This CDR3 reads CASSRGGSDTQYF. The CDR3 DNA reads as TGTGCCAGCAGTCGGGGGGGCTCAGATACGCAGTATTTT.

This clone was detected many times. V and J are TRBV18 and TRBJ2-5, with a weak D call TRBD1 (6 bases). Germline CDR1 KGHSH, CDR2 LQKENI. Trimming shortened V by 4 bases and J by 0 bases, and 15 bases separated the two germline ends. This CDR3 contains 16 residues. The chain's CDR3 is CASSLNLGQNQETQYF. The CDR3 coding sequence is TGTGCCAGCTCACTAAACCTCGGACAGAACCAAGAGACCCAGTACTTC.

The genes are TRBV7-6 and TRBJ2-6; D not certain. Trimming removed 5 bases at V and 8 bases at J, with 13 bases between. Germline loops: CDR1 SGHVS, CDR2 FNYEAQ. This CDR3 spans 14 amino acids. In DNA form, the CDR3 reads TGTGCCAGCAGCCCCACGGGTGGTACCAACGTCCTGACTTTC. Translation gives CASSPTGGTNVLTF.

This clone has ten or more counts. The V gene is TRBV9, the J gene TRBJ1-1, with D perhaps matching TRBD1 (5 bases). The germline V gene encodes CDR1 SGDLS and CDR2 YYNGEE. The V and J ends lost 0 bases and 8 bases respectively, with 8 bases between them. The CDR3 covers 12 residues. CDR3 sequence: CASSVGGTEAFF. The CDR3 DNA follows: TGTGCCAGCAGCGTAGGGGGGACCGAAGCTTTCTTT.

This clone was recorded at least ten times. The chain has TRBV6-1 and TRBJ2-7, with D possibly matching TRBD1 (5 bases). Trimming took 7 bases from V and 1 from J, leaving 11 bases between them. The germline CDR1 and CDR2 sequences are MNHNS and SASEGT. The CDR3 consists of 13 residues. In DNA, the CDR3 is TGTGCCAGCAACATCGCAGGGTCCTACGAGCAGTACTTC. Its translation is CASNIAGSYEQYF.

In this sample, this clone turned up many times. The CDR3 is CASSSRPRSAFF. For the CDR3, the DNA is TGTGCCAGCAGCTCGAGACCTAGGTCAGCTTTCTTT. The genes are TRBV11-3 and TRBJ1-1; D call uncertain. V was cut by 4 bases and J by 10 bases, with 13 bases left in between. CDR1 and CDR2 from the germline V gene are SGHNT and YENEEA. This CDR3 comprises 12 residues. Full variable domain (rest looked up from reference TRBV11-3 and TRBJ1-1): EAGVVQSPRYKIIEKKQPVAFWCNPISGHNTLYWYLQNLGQGPELLIRYENEEAVDDSQLPKDRFSAERLKGVDSTLKIQPAELGDSAVYLCASSSRPRSAFFGQGTRLTVV.

The chain has TRBV2 and TRBJ1-6, with D uncertain. This CDR3 comprises 12 residues. Trimming removed 4 bases from V and 7 bases from J, with 5 bases in between. Looked up from germline, CDR1 is SNHLY and CDR2 is FYNNEI. The chain's CDR3 is CASSVGNSPLHF. The CDR3 bases are TGTGCCAGCAGTGTTGGGAATTCACCCCTCCACTTT.

This clone was seen at least ten times. A single base separates this from a much larger clone, so it may be a read error. The rearrangement joins TRBV19 to TRBJ1-1, with D possibly being TRBD1 (5 bases). V was clipped by 8 bases and J by 6 bases, with 16 bases between them. The CDR3 length is 13 residues. The germline V gene has CDR1 LNHDA and CDR2 SQIVND (reference sequence). CDR3 residues: CASQLGPNAEAFF. The CDR3 bases are TGTGCCAGTCAATTGGGGCCTAACGCTGAAGCTTTCTTT.

This clone turned up a few times. A clone one base away is much larger, so this may be a read error. The chain is built from TRBV6-1 and TRBJ2-4; the D gene could be TRBD1 or TRBD2 (6 bases each). Germline lookup yields CDR1 MNHNS and CDR2 SASEGT. This CDR3 region has 14 residues. Between the trimmed V and J ends, which lost 5 bases and 9 bases, there was a span of 17 bases. CDR3 in DNA: TGTGCCAGCAGTTATGGCCGGGGGCGCAGCATTCAGTACTTC. This translates into CASSYGRGRSIQYF.

By its share, this clone is medium-sized. Other nucleotide sequences in the sample specify the same CDR3. The rearrangement links TRBV27 to TRBJ2-1, with 8 positions matching TRBD2. This CDR3 spans 15 amino acids. V lost 7 bases, J lost 8 bases, and 13 bases stayed unmatched. Germline assignment: CDR1 MNHEY and CDR2 SMNVEV (reference sequence). CDR3 loop: CASTLAPSGGYEQFF. In DNA, the CDR3 is TGTGCCAGCACCCTAGCCCCCAGCGGGGGCTATGAGCAGTTCTTC.

This clone is categorized as medium-sized. The CDR3 DNA is TGTGCCAGCAGTTACGGTTTAATGGCCGGGGAGCTGTTTTTT. It encodes CASSYGLMAGELFF. V gene TRBV6-5 combines with J gene TRBJ2-2, with D unresolved. This CDR3 contains 14 residues. Trimming took 2 bases from V and 6 from J, leaving 10 bases between them. The germline V gene has CDR1 MNHEY and CDR2 SVGAGI.

This clone appeared many times. The chain couples TRBV12-3 or TRBV12-4 to TRBJ2-7, with unresolved D. With 7 bases removed from V and 1 base from J, the gap between germline ends came to 11 bases. This CDR3 region has 13 residues. The CDR3 sequence: CASTYAYSYEQYF. Written as DNA, the CDR3 is TGTGCCAGCACTTATGCGTATTCCTACGAGCAGTACTTC.

In this sample, this clone turned up many times. The V call is TRBV20-1, the J call TRBJ1-5, with D unresolved. The V end lost 0 bases, the J end lost 2 bases, and 11 bases lay between the germline ends. The CDR3 length is 15 residues. Germline V lookup: CDR1 DFQATT, CDR2 SNEGSKA (reference sequence). The CDR3 here is CSARETGRGNQPQHF. CDR3 bases: TGCAGTGCTAGAGAGACGGGGAGGGGCAATCAGCCCCAGCATTTT.

This clone was seen at least ten times. The chain couples TRBV6-2 or TRBV6-3 to TRBJ1-4; perhaps TRBD1 as D (6 bases). The CDR3 is 16 residues long. Germline V gives CDR1 MNHEY, CDR2 SVGEGT. Trimming pared 6 bases from V and 2 bases from J, leaving 16 bases between. CDR3 bases: TGTGCCAGCAGCCGGTACAGGGCGAGCACTAATGAAAAACTGTTTTTT. Translating gives CASSRYRASTNEKLFF.

In this sample, this clone turned up many times. This chain uses TRBV12-3 or TRBV12-4 with TRBJ2-5; D remains unclear. The CDR3 is 11 residues long. Trimming cost V 6 bases and J 3 bases, with 5 bases left between them. This CDR3 is CASRKEETQYF. The CDR3, as DNA: TGTGCCAGCAGGAAGGAAGAGACCCAGTACTTC.

This clone was recorded at least ten times. V and J are TRBV30 and TRBJ1-5, with 9 bases aligning to TRBD1. The V gene's germline CDR1 is GTSNPN and CDR2 SVGIG (reference sequence). The CDR3 covers 15 residues. V shed 4 bases and J 7 bases; nucleotides not matched to a gene: 11. CDR3: CAWKGTGTRGQPQHF. The CDR3 DNA is TGTGCCTGGAAGGGGACAGGGACGCGTGGCCAGCCCCAGCATTTT.

Ten or more counts support this clone. This could be a read error, since a much larger clone is one nucleotide away. This sequence joins TRBV6-2 or TRBV6-3 and TRBJ2-7; the D is unclear. Germline CDR1 is MNHEY and CDR2 is SVGEGT. The CDR3 totals 15 residues. The CDR3 DNA is TGTGCCAGCAGTTACTCTTTGGGAACTTCCTACGGGCAGTACTTC. Protein sequence: CASSYSLGTSYGQYF.